The next 12 T cell receptor beta chains were all read from a single sample in a study of T cells in localized non-small cell lung cancer. TCRdb's copy holds only in-frame clones and misses some; the assay was immunoSEQ multiplex PCR. This sample has 86,000 or so clones, with about four fifths found just once. The sample was peripheral blood, taken before any cancer treatment. These receptor sequences come from a man aged 40-75 years with stage I lung adenocarcinoma.

The V gene is TRBV6-6, the J gene TRBJ1-2; TRBD1 aligns across 9 bases. The CDR3 consists of 14 residues. Germline V lookup: CDR1 MNHNY, CDR2 SVGAGI (reference sequence). Germline trimming cut 7 bases from V and 5 bases from J; bases unmatched to any gene: 8. The CDR3 DNA is TGTGCCAGCACCTCATTGGGACAGGGATATGGCTACACCTTC. The encoded protein is CASTSLGQGYGYTF.

The chain uses TRBV5-1 and TRBJ2-3; the D gene is possibly TRBD2 (5 bases). This CDR3 has 13 amino acids. Germline loops: CDR1 SGHRS, CDR2 YFSETQ. V lost 5 bases to trimming and J lost 3 bases, with 10 bases between them. In DNA form, the CDR3 reads TGCGCCAGCAGTGTCGGCGGGACAGATACGCAGTATTTT. Translating it yields CASSVGGTDTQYF.

The table lists this clone with a count of one. This chain uses TRBV28 with TRBJ1-4; no firm D call. This CDR3 is built from 18 residues. Germline assignment: CDR1 MDHEN and CDR2 SYDVKM. With 3 bases removed from V and 6 bases from J, the gap between germline ends came to 23 bases. The CDR3 sequence: CASSFSYLAVAGDEKLFF. The CDR3 nucleotides are TGTGCCAGCAGTTTTTCCTACTTGGCGGTAGCAGGTGATGAAAAACTGTTTTTT.

The gene calls are TRBV12-2 and TRBJ1-3; the DNA was not compared with TRBD1, the D call given in the table. TRBV12-2 is a pseudogene locus. The CDR3 contains 17 residues. CDR3 sequence (DNA): TGTGCAAGTCGCTCCTCGACAGGGACAGGGCGTGGAAACACCATATATTTT. This gives the protein CASRSSTGTGRGNTIYF.

The chain couples TRBV5-1 to TRBJ2-5; TRBD2 agrees at 9 bases. The CDR3 sequence is 19 residues long. The ends lost 4 bases at V and 1 base at J; junction bases unmatched: 17. CDR1 SGHRS and CDR2 YFSETQ come from the germline V gene. The CDR3 DNA reads as TGCGCCAGCAGCCTTGGGATAGCAGGTGGGACTAGCCCCCAAGAGACCCAGTACTTC. It codes for CASSLGIAGGTSPQETQYF.

On this clone: The same CDR3 arises from other DNA sequences in this sample as well. This chain joins TRBV11-2 and TRBJ1-2; TRBD1 matches 7 bases. Germline CDR1 is SGHAT and CDR2 is FQNNGV. CDR3 length: 14 residues. The J segment lost 2 bases and the V segment lost 1 base, leaving 1 base of the junction unmatched. The CDR3: CASSLVDRNYGYTF. CDR3 bases: TGTGCCAGCAGCTTAGTGGACAGGAACTATGGCTACACCTTC.

CDR3 sequence reads: CASSAGARNTEAFF. The CDR3 DNA reads TGTGCCAGCAGCGCAGGGGCTCGAAACACTGAAGCTTTCTTT. V gene TRBV14 combines with J gene TRBJ1-1, with D tentatively TRBD1 (6 bases). V lost 5 bases and J 2 bases, leaving 12 bases between the germline ends. From germline, CDR1 is SGHDN and CDR2 FVKESK. CDR3 size: 14 residues.

J is TRBJ2-1 and V is TRBV27; D is ambiguous. Trimming shortened V by 6 bases and J by 5 bases, and 14 bases separated the two germline ends. Germline CDR1 reads MNHEY; CDR2 reads SMNVEV (reference sequence). This CDR3 spans 14 amino acids. This CDR3 is CASSPAIDNNEQFF. CDR3 nucleotides: TGTGCCAGCAGCCCCGCGATAGATAACAATGAGCAGTTCTTC.

This clone was recorded only once. The chain joins TRBV7-2 to TRBJ1-3, with no clear D. Germline V gives CDR1 SGHTA, CDR2 FQGNSA. There are 15 residues in the CDR3. Trimming took off 3 bases at V and 0 bases at J, with 9 bases between the two ends. The CDR3 reads CASSFGEFSGNTIYF. The DNA of the CDR3 is TGTGCCAGCAGCTTTGGGGAGTTCTCTGGAAACACCATATATTTT.

In the case of this clone: Since a much larger clone is just one base distant, this may be a read error. The genes are TRBV6-4 and TRBJ1-1; D might be TRBD1 (5 bases). The CDR3 extends over 15 amino acids. CDR1 is MRHNA and CDR2 is SNTAGT in the germline V gene. Trimming cost V 6 bases and J 0 bases, with 14 bases left between them. The CDR3: CASREAGRVNTEAFF. The CDR3 nucleotides read TGTGCCAGCAGGGAGGCAGGGAGGGTGAACACTGAAGCTTTCTTT.

The rearrangement joins TRBV30 to TRBJ2-1, with D possibly matching TRBD1 (6 bases). V lost 4 bases to trimming and J lost 9 bases, with 7 bases between them. This CDR3 contains 10 residues. CDR1 and CDR2 from the germline V gene are GTSNPN and SVGIG (reference sequence). This chain's CDR3 is CAWKGGEQFF. CDR3 DNA: TGTGCCTGGAAAGGGGGTGAGCAGTTCTTC. Supplemented by reference TRBV30 and TRBJ2-1, the full variable domain reads SQTIHQWPATLVQPVGSPLSLECTVEGTSNPNLYWYRQAAGRGLQLLFYSVGIGQISSEVPQNLSASRPQDRQFILSSKKLLLSDSGFYLCAWKGGEQFFGPGTRLTVL.

The chain couples TRBV7-2 to TRBJ1-2, with unresolved D. The ends were cut back, 1 base at V and 0 bases at J, with 6 bases in the middle. This CDR3 has 14 residues. Looked up from germline, CDR1 is SGHTA and CDR2 is FQGNSA. The DNA of the CDR3 is TGTGCCAGCAGCTTAGTCAACGCTAACTATGGCTACACCTTC. Amino acids: CASSLVNANYGYTF. The entire variable domain, with the rest obtained from reference TRBV7-2 and TRBJ1-2, is as follows: GAGVSQSPSNKVTEKGKDVELRCDPISGHTALYWYRQSLGQGLEFLIYFQGNSAPDKSGLPSDRFSAERTGGSVSTLTIQRTQQEDSAVYLCASSLVNANYGYTFGSGTRLTVV.